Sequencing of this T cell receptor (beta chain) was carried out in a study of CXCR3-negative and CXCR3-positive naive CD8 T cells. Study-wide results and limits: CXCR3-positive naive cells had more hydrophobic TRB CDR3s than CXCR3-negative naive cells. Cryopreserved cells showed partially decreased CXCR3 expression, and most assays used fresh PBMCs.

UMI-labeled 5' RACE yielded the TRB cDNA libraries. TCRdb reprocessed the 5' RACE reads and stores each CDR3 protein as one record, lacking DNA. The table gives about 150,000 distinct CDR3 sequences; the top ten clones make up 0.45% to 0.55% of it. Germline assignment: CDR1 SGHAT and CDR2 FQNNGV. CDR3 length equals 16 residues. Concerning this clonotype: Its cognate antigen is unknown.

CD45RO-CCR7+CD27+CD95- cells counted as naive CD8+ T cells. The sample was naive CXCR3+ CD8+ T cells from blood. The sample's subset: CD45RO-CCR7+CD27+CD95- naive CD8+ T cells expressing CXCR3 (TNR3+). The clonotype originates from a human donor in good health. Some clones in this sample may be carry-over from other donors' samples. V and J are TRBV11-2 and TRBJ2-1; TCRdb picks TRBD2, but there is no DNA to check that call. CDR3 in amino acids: CASSPGLAGGPNEQFF.